This TCR beta chain was obtained from a study of T cells after yellow fever vaccination. Study details: Low-cell-number fractions underwent preparation using SMART-Seq v4 Ultra Low Input.

Per the germline V gene, CDR1 is SGHDT and CDR2 is YYEEEE. The CDR3 is 15 residues long. V shed 0 bases and J shed 5 bases, with 9 bases lying between them. Study-wide findings and caveats: Clones from primary vaccination mostly reappeared after the booster (around 96% CD4, 88% CD8). Although the secondary response was weaker, it peaked faster, at day 5 versus 15.

A single record per CDR3 protein comes from TCRdb applying MiXCR to the 5' RACE reads. The sample lists 250,000 to 300,000 distinct CDR3 sequences, less than 9.5% occurring once. The sample holds a few counts of this clonotype. What it binds is unknown. This chain connects TRBV5-6 to TRBJ2-6; D may be TRBD1 (6 bases). The sequencing here drew on CD4+ T cells sorted from PBMCs, taken 5 days after the yellow fever booster vaccination. This sequence was found in a man in his late teens or twenties who received the YFV17D yellow fever vaccine. CDR3 nucleotide sequence: TGTGCCAGCAGCTTGGTGCAGGGGCGGGCCAACGTCCTGACTTTC. It encodes CASSLVQGRANVLTF.